A selection of T cell receptor beta chains follows, all from one sample in a study of shared T cell receptors in the human thymus. Only in-frame clones appear in the TCRdb table, and some are missing; sequencing was by immunoSEQ multiplex PCR. The repertoire includes more than 550,000 clones, 80% to 90% of them detected once, and roughly 0.01% sits in the top ten. The data also belong to a second study, concerning human thymus T cells.

Sequenced: thymocytes. These receptors all come from a girl in the first two years of life with a congenital heart defect. Both conserved end residues are part of each CDR3. Each record gives: clone size, J gene, V gene, D gene, CDR3 protein, CDR3 DNA. D genes are given only for firm matches. Expanded clones are given a class, and other clones once, few, many or no size at all.

.	TRBJ1-3	TRBV18	.	CASSPRYTRPVGNTIYF	TGTGCCAGCTCACCACGTTATACGAGGCCGGTTGGGAACACCATATATTTT
.	TRBJ2-1	TRBV5-1	TRBD2	CASSLDLAGGASYNEQFF	TGCGCCAGCAGCTTGGATCTAGCGGGGGGAGCGTCCTACAATGAGCAGTTCTTC
.	TRBJ2-7	TRBV2	.	CASSGGSTYEQYF	TGTGCCAGCAGTGGAGGATCTACCTACGAGCAGTACTTC
.	TRBJ2-1	TRBV6-1	TRBD2	CASQPAGGPYNEQFF	TGTGCCAGCCAGCCGGCGGGGGGGCCCTACAATGAGCAGTTCTTC
few	TRBJ2-5	TRBV7-9	.	CASSLEGGDQVETQYF	TGTGCCAGCAGCTTGGAGGGCGGGGATCAAGTCGAGACCCAGTACTTC
.	TRBJ1-4	TRBV6-5	.	CATSAAYSTNEKLFF	TGTGCCACCTCGGCGGCATATTCAACTAATGAAAAACTGTTTTTT
.	TRBJ1-1	TRBV5-6	TRBD1	CASSSHWDREENTEAFF	TGTGCCAGCAGCTCGCACTGGGACAGGGAAGAGAACACTGAAGCTTTCTTT
.	TRBJ2-3	TRBV18	.	CASSLNLGGGLDTQYF	TGTGCCAGCTCACTCAACTTAGGGGGGGGCCTCGATACGCAGTATTTT
.	TRBJ1-2	TRBV7-2	TRBD1	CASSSPRDRGGANYGYTF	TGTGCCAGCAGCTCGCCCCGGGACAGGGGGGGAGCTAACTATGGCTACACCTTC
.	TRBJ1-2	TRBV11-2	.	CASSLVRRGGNYGYTF	TGTGCCAGCAGCTTAGTGCGCAGGGGTGGTAACTATGGCTACACCTTC
.	TRBJ2-7	TRBV19	.	CASSGRGGPPALYEQYF	TGTGCCAGTAGTGGAAGGGGGGGGCCCCCGGCCCTCTACGAGCAGTACTTC
.	TRBJ1-5	TRBV19	TRBD1	CASSTQGPYSAQHF	TGTGCCAGTAGTACACAGGGGCCCTATTCGGCCCAGCATTTT
.	TRBJ1-4	TRBV28	.	CASSFGVHEKLFF	TGTGCCAGCAGTTTCGGGGTCCATGAAAAACTGTTTTTT
.	TRBJ2-7	TRBV27	TRBD2	CASSKTSSGGFTYEQYF	TGTGCCAGCAGTAAAACCTCTAGCGGGGGCTTTACCTACGAGCAGTACTTC
once	TRBJ2-2	TRBV5-5	TRBD1	CASSPGQLHANTGELFF	TGTGCCAGCAGCCCGGGACAGCTCCACGCGAACACCGGGGAGCTGTTTTTT
once	TRBJ2-7	TRBV14	.	CATYRGSYEQYF	TGTGCCACCTACCGGGGATCCTACGAGCAGTACTTC
.	TRBJ1-5	TRBV14	.	CASSQDIRPHYSNQPQHF	TGTGCCAGCAGCCAAGATATACGCCCTCACTATAGCAATCAGCCCCAGCATTTT
.	TRBJ1-6	TRBV25-1	TRBD1	CAIKGQGSNSPLHF	TGTGCCATCAAAGGACAGGGGAGCAATTCACCCCTCCACTTT
.	TRBJ1-6	TRBV6-1	.	CASSTDSDGGSPLHF	TGTGCCAGCAGCACGGACTCCGATGGTGGTTCACCCCTCCACTTT
.	TRBJ1-1	TRBV27	TRBD1	CASRYTGGDSTTGVGRHTEAFF	TGTGCCAGCAGATACACAGGGGGCGACTCAACGACCGGTGTGGGGCGTCACACTGAAGCTTTCTTT
.	TRBJ2-7	TRBV29-1	.	CSVESGDSERVSYEQYF	TGCAGCGTTGAATCCGGGGATTCGGAGCGGGTCTCCTACGAGCAGTACTTC
few	TRBJ1-3	TRBV5-6	TRBD1	CASSSTDDRAIGNTIYF	TGTGCCAGCAGCTCGACCGATGACAGGGCAATCGGAAACACCATATATTTT
.	TRBJ2-5	TRBV5-1	TRBD2	CASKELAGVLETQYF	TGCGCCAGCAAGGAACTAGCGGGTGTGCTGGAGACCCAGTACTTC
.	TRBJ2-7	TRBV10-3	TRBD1	CAISSNFTGGYEQYF	TGTGCCATCAGTTCGAACTTCACAGGGGGCTACGAGCAGTACTTC
.	TRBJ1-6	TRBV6-5	TRBD1	CASSYRQGDSPLHF	TGTGCCAGCAGTTACCGGCAGGGGGATTCACCCCTCCACTTT
.	TRBJ2-7	TRBV25-1	TRBD1	CASSESGTGGFYEQYF	TGTGCCAGCAGTGAGTCAGGGACAGGGGGGTTCTACGAGCAGTACTTC
.	TRBJ2-5	TRBV7-6	TRBD2	CASSQTSGGPRGTQYF	TGTGCCAGCAGCCAGACTAGCGGGGGGCCCAGGGGGACCCAGTACTTC
.	TRBJ1-5	TRBV27	.	CASSAAGHELNQPQHF	TGTGCCAGCAGCGCAGCGGGACACGAACTCAATCAGCCCCAGCATTTT
.	TRBJ2-7	TRBV2	.	CASTHLGLSYEQYF	TGTGCCAGCACCCATCTGGGGCTCTCCTACGAGCAGTACTTC
.	TRBJ1-1	TRBV6-5	.	CASSYSGEGHGEAFF	TGTGCCAGCAGTTACTCTGGGGAGGGACACGGGGAAGCTTTCTTT
few	TRBJ2-1	TRBV27	TRBD1	CASRPTDRGSYNEQFF	TGTGCCAGCAGACCCACCGACAGGGGCTCCTACAATGAGCAGTTCTTC
.	TRBJ2-7	TRBV5-1	TRBD1	CASSRTGVYEQYF	TGCGCCAGCAGCAGGACAGGAGTCTACGAGCAGTACTTC
.	TRBJ2-5	TRBV5-5	.	CASSAGLELTQYF	TGTGCCAGCAGCGCCGGACTGGAGCTTACCCAGTACTTC
few	TRBJ1-4	TRBV19	TRBD1	CASSHQQTQGAGEKLFF	TGTGCCAGTAGTCATCAACAAACACAGGGGGCTGGTGAAAAACTGTTTTTT
.	TRBJ1-1	TRBV5-4	.	CASSSQALNTEAFF	TGTGCCAGCAGCTCGCAGGCACTGAACACTGAAGCTTTCTTT
.	TRBJ2-1	TRBV5-4	TRBD1	CASSLNADRGINEQFF	TGTGCCAGCAGCTTGAACGCGGACAGGGGAATCAATGAGCAGTTCTTC
few	TRBJ2-1	TRBV9	TRBD2	CASSASSGQGYEQFF	TGTGCCAGCAGCGCCTCTAGCGGCCAAGGGTATGAGCAGTTCTTC
.	TRBJ1-1	TRBV19	.	CARSFARVTEAFF	TGTGCCCGTAGTTTCGCCAGGGTTACTGAAGCTTTCTTT
few	TRBJ1-5	TRBV15	TRBD1	CATSRAFREQGDQPQHF	TGTGCCACCAGCAGAGCTTTTAGGGAACAGGGGGATCAGCCCCAGCATTTT
.	TRBJ1-5	TRBV28	.	CASKSGSGRRNQPQHF	TGTGCCAGCAAGTCGGGTTCCGGGAGACGCAATCAGCCCCAGCATTTT
.	TRBJ2-7	TRBV5-1	TRBD1	CASSTPQGTYEQYF	TGCGCCAGCAGCACCCCACAGGGGACCTACGAGCAGTACTTC